This TCR beta chain derives from a study of identical twins (dated by TCRdb to the mid-2010s). As for the study more broadly: To test whether fetal clonotypes persist, this study deep-sequenced TCR alpha and beta repertoires from monozygotic twins, from unrelated adults of various ages, and from cord blood. Replicate twin experiments were performed at different times using different library preparation protocols to rule out contamination. Broad study findings and their caveats: Invariant T cells such as MAIT and iNKT could partly confound zero-insertion analyses, though diverse VJ usage argued against this for most clonotypes. Out-of-frame TCR alpha sequences shared between twins showed an excess of low generation-probability sequences compared with coincidental sharing between unrelated individuals. In monozygotic twins, out-of-frame TCR alpha sharing was systematically underestimated by recombination models, although the models agreed with sharing between unrelated individuals. Fewer insertions were carried by abundant cord blood beta clonotypes, a similar but weaker trend appeared in young adult naive repertoires, and no such trend appeared in memory repertoires. Excess twin sharing in beta out-of-frame sequences was weaker because fewer shared sequences lowered the signal-to-noise ratio. Conclusions relied on cross-sectional statistical analysis, since the same donors could not be followed over many years.

Only healthy Caucasian donors were included. Three pairs of female monozygotic twins, all aged about 18 to 29 years, were included in the twin cohort. The RNA used for TCR libraries was isolated from peripheral blood mononuclear cells. A remark on this clonotype: Its antigen remains undetermined. No base qualities exist here, and no much larger clone lies one base off it.

Libraries were built with 5' RACE. Instrument used: Illumina HiSeq 2000. A universal primer binding site was added through template switching, and the final cDNA carried a unique molecular identifier so that TCR cDNA molecules could be counted accurately. Specific primers in the conserved constant-segment region were used to synthesize first-strand cDNA for TCR alpha and beta chains. To control for contamination, every cDNA library was double barcoded, receiving both a SMART-Mk sample barcode and Illumina barcodes. TruSeq adapter sequences and Illumina sample barcodes were added in two successive PCR steps. The Illumina HiSeq platform was used with custom primers to sequence TCR alpha and beta cDNA libraries. Per the source publication's procedure: MiGEC was used to process raw reads and extract unique molecular identifiers, and MiXCR was used to find CDR3 positions. For each individual, recombination models were inferred using an EM algorithm with the repgenHMM and IGoR tools. The analysis of shared clonotypes was done with the tcR package in R, with sharing normalized by the product of cloneset sizes. To study raw recombination free of thymic and clonal selection effects, out-of-frame nonproductive sequences were analyzed. The public reads were quality trimmed at Q25 with fastp and then assembled into clones with MiXCR by TCRdb, keeping productive beta chains. For every CDR3 protein sequence, its rows merge into one entry that carries the most common genes and DNA. TCRdb assigned the V and J calls; the authors' analysis was not used. Within this sample are about 890,000 distinct CDR3 sequences, with approximately 13% of them counted one time only. About 1.5% of the sample rests with the top ten.

The CDR3, from cysteine to phenylalanine, totals 13 residues. Only the CDR3 DNA stays, 39 bases, in frame from base 1. CDR1 and CDR2 are read off the germline V gene as SNHLY and FYNNEI. V and J are truncated by 3 bases and 5 bases respectively, leaving an intervening sequence of 10 bases. This same sample was also part of a study on yellow fever vaccine responses in identical twins. The other study reports the following: According to the authors, the vaccine-induced T cell response in identical twins seemed to be partly convergent and partly specific to each individual. In identical twins, the study followed T cell clones that responded to the vaccine with precision.

Sequencing was done on a sample of PBMCs. The sequence links TRBV2 to TRBJ1-2, with the D segment identity uncertain. This sequence was found in a woman aged 18-35 years in good health. The DNA is TGTGCCAGCAGTGATTTTATGGGGTATGGCTACACCTTC. Protein translation: CASSDFMGYGYTF.